Sequencing of this T cell receptor (beta chain) was carried out in a study of a mutant IDH1 vaccine in newly diagnosed glioma. Study context: Previous treatment comprised radiotherapy, temozolomide, or both, mostly both.

V lost 8 bases and J 3 bases, leaving 11 bases between the germline ends. This CDR3 comprises 12 residues. Germline-derived CDR1 and CDR2 are MDHEN and SYDVKM. Profiling relied on immunoSEQ multiplex PCR, and the TCRdb table lists in-frame clones only, not all of them. In the table there are over 80,000 clones, over 85% of which are singletons. The time point was: baseline, week 1 (first vaccination visit). The treatment was: pre-vaccination baseline after standard-of-care therapy. Sequenced material: PBMCs, taken from a glioma patient treated with radiotherapy, temozolomide or both. The sequence was obtained from a woman between 50 and 59 years old with glioma. The rearrangement links TRBV28 to TRBJ2-7; D may be TRBD2 (6 bases). CDR3 amino acids: CASRLGGYEQYF. The DNA of the CDR3 is TGTGCCAGCCGTCTCGGGGGCTACGAGCAGTACTTC.